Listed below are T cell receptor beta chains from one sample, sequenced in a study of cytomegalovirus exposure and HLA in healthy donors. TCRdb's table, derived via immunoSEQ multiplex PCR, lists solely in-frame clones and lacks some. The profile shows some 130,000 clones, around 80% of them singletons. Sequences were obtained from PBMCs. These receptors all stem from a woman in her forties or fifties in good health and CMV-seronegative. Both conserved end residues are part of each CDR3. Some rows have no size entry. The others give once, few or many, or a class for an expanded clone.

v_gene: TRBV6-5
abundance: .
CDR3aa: CASSRGSNTEAFF

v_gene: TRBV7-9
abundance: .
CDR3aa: CASSSSGGVDEKLFF

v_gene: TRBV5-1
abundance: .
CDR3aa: CASSSAGANYEQYF

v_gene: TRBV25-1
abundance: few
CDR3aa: CASSDPGQGGYTF

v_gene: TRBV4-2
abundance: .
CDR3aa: CASSQEGQGKDYGYTF

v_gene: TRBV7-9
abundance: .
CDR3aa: CASSTPDRPSSYEQHF

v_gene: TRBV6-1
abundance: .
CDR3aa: CASSEVGGQLEGYTF

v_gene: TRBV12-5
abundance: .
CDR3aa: CASGLAVQGEFF

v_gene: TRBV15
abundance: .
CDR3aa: CATSRGNSNNEQFF

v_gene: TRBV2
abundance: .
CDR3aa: CASSQQGAFTEAFF